This T cell receptor beta chain was documented in a study of blood T cell repertoires in COVID-19. The CDR3 length is 16 residues. Germline loops: CDR1 MNHEY, CDR2 SVGAGI. V shed 2 bases and J 7 bases; nucleotides not matched to a gene: 9. In the original processing: Estimated nucleated cell counts came from reference gene primer amplification. Assay used: immunoSEQ multiplex PCR; TCRdb lists only in-frame clones, some missing. V, J and clone size are taken as reported in that table, and D and trimming were inferred from the DNA itself. Of 100,000 or so clones detected, around nine tenths appear once; the ten largest clones hold around 2%.

The receptor's source is a man in his forties or fifties with active COVID-19. This rearrangement joins TRBV6-5 to TRBJ2-3; 10 bases fit TRBD1. Sequenced sample: peripheral blood. The CDR3 DNA follows: TGTGCCAGCAGTTACCGGCGACAGGGGGCCGTGTATACGCAGTATTTT. Amino acid sequence: CASSYRRQGAVYTQYF.